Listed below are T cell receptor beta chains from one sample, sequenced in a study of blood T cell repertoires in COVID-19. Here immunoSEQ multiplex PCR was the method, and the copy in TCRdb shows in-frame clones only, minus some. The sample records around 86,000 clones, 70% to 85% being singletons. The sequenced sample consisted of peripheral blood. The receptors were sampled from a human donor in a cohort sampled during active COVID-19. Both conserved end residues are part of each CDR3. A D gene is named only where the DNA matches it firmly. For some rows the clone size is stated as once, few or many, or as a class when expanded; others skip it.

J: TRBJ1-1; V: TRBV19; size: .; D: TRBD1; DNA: TGTGCCAGTAGTATAAAGGGGGCGAGGACTGAAGCTTTCTTT; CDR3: CASSIKGARTEAFF
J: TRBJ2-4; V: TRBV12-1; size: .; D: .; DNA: TGTGCCAGCAGCTCACCGGGACTAGCGGGAGGGCGAGGAAATCAGTACTTC; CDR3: CASSSPGLAGGRGNQYF
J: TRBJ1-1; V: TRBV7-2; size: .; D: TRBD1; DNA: TGTGCCAGCAGCCCACCCGGGACAGCCTTTGAAGCTTTCTTT; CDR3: CASSPPGTAFEAFF
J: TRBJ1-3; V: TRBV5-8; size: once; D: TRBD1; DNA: TGTGCCAGCAGCCCGACAGGGCCAGGAAACACCATATATTTT; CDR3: CASSPTGPGNTIYF
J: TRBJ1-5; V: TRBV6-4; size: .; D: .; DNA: TGTGCCAGCAGTGACCCGACAGAAGATAGCAATCAGCCCCAGCATTTT; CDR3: CASSDPTEDSNQPQHF
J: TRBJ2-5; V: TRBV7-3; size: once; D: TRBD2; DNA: TGTGCCAGCAGTCGCCAACCGGGTAGCGGGCCTTTTGGGACCCAGTACTTC; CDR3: CASSRQPGSGPFGTQYF
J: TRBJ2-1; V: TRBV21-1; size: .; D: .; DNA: TGTGCCAGCAGCAAAGAGAATGAGCGGGAAACTGAGCAGTTCTTC; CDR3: CASSKENERETEQFF
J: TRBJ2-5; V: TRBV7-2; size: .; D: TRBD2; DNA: TGTGCCAGCAGCCCCCGGGGTCACGCGGGGGGGCCTCGAGAGACCCAGTACTTC; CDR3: CASSPRGHAGGPRETQYF
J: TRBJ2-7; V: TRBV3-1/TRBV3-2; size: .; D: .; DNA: TGTGCCAGCAGCCAAGAGTGGGGCCTGCGGGAGCAGTACTTC; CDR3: CASSQEWGLREQYF
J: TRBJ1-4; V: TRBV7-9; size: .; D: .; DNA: TGTGCCAGCAGCTTGGCCGCAACTAATGAAAAACTGTTTTTT; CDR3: CASSLAATNEKLFF
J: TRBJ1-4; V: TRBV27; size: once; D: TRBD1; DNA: TGTGCCAGCAGTCTGCAGGGGGCGACTAATGAAAAACTGTTTTTT; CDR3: CASSLQGATNEKLFF
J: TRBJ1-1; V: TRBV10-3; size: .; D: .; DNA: TGTGCCATCCGCGCGCTAGGGAGCCCTGAAGCTTTCTTT; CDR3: CAIRALGSPEAFF
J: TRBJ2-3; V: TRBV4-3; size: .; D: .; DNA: TGCGCCAGCAGCCAAGATCGGGGCACAGATACGCAGTATTTT; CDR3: CASSQDRGTDTQYF
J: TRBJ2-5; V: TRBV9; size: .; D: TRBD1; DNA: TGTGCCAGCAGCCCCCGGCAGGGGGTAGGGACCCAGTACTTC; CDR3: CASSPRQGVGTQYF
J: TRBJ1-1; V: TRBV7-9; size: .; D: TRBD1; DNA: TGTGCCAGCAGCTTAGGACAGGGGAGTGTCACTGAAGCTTTCTTT; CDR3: CASSLGQGSVTEAFF
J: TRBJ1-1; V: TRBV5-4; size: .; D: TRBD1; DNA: TGTGCCAGCACCCCAGGGGGGGCGGGGGGTAAGAACACTGAAGCTTTCTTT; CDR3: CASTPGGAGGKNTEAFF
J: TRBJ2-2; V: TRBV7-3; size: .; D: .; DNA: TGTGCCAGCAGCTTAGGTCTATCCTCGAACACCGGGGAGCTGTTTTTT; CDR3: CASSLGLSSNTGELFF
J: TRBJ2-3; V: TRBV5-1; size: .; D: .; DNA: TGCGCCAGCAGCTCAGTCTTTCAGTTGTATTTT; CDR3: CASSSVFQLYF
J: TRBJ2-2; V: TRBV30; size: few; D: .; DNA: TGTGCCTGGAGTGATAGTCCCACCGGGGAGCTGTTTTTT; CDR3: CAWSDSPTGELFF
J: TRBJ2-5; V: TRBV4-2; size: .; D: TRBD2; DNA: TGTGCCAGCAGCCAAGGCCGGGGAACTAGCGGGGGGGCCTTGGAGACCCAGTACTTC; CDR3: CASSQGRGTSGGALETQYF
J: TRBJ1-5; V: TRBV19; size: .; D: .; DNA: TGTGCCACCCAGACAGCCCTTAGCAATCAGCCCCAGCATTTT; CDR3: CATQTALSNQPQHF
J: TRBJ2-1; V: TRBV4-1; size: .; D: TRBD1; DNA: TGCGCCAGCAGCCAAGTTGGAGGAGGACAGGGGGCTCGAGTCATCAATGAGCAGTTCTTC; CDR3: CASSQVGGGQGARVINEQFF
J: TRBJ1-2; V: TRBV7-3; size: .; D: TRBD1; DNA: TGTGCCAGCAGCCTGGACAGGGTCAGCGGCTACACCTTC; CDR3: CASSLDRVSGYTF
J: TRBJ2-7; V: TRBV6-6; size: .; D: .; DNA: TGTGCCAGCACCGACGGCGGCAGGGCCTACGAGCAGTACTTC; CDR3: CASTDGGRAYEQYF
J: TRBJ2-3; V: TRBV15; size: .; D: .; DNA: TGTGCCACCAGCACGGATTGGGCAAATACGCAGTATTTT; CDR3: CATSTDWANTQYF
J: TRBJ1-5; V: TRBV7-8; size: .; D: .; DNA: TGTGCCAGCAGCCCCGGGGGAGCTGGGCCCCAGCATTTT; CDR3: CASSPGGAGPQHF
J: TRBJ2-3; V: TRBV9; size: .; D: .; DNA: TGTGCCAGCAGCGTAGTTAGTTTCTCGGATACGCAGTATTTT; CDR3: CASSVVSFSDTQYF
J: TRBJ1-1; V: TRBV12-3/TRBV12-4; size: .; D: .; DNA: TGTGCCAGCGGCAGACAGACGAACACTGAAGCTTTCTTT; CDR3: CASGRQTNTEAFF
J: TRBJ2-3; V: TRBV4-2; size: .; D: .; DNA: TGTGCCAGCAGCCAAGGGCTACTGGGCAGGGGAGGCACAGATACGCAGTATTTT; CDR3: CASSQGLLGRGGTDTQYF
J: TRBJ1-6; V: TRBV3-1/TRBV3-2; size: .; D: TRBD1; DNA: TGTGCCAGCAGCCAGACAGGGAGGATTCAGGCCCTCCACTTT; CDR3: CASSQTGRIQALHF
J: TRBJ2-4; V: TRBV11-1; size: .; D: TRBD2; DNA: TGTGCCAGCAGCCCGGGGACTAGCGGGGGGGTAGACATTCAGTACTTC; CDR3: CASSPGTSGGVDIQYF
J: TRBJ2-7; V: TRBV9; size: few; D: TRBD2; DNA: TGTGCCAGCAGCGACTTTAGCGGGGGAAAATCCTACGAGCAGTACTTC; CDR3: CASSDFSGGKSYEQYF
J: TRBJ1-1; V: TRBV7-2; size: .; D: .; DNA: TGTGCCAGCAGCCCCCAGAGCGGAAGGACTGAAGCTTTCTTT; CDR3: CASSPQSGRTEAFF
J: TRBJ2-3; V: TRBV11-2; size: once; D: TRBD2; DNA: TGTGCCAGCAGTTCCACGCCAACAGCGGGGGGGCAGGCCCGATATACGCAGTATTTT; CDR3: CASSSTPTAGGQARYTQYF
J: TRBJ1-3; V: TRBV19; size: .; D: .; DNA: TGTGCCAGTATTCCGGACGGACAACGAAACACCATATATTTT; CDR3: CASIPDGQRNTIYF
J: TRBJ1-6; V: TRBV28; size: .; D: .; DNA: TGTGCCAGCAGTGGGGGGATCTGGGGGAGCTCCTATAATTCACCCCTCCACTTT; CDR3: CASSGGIWGSSYNSPLHF